This T cell receptor (beta chain) was retrieved from a study of early T cells in non-severe SARS-CoV-2 infection. In its sample, this clonotype was seen many times. V lost 2 bases, J lost 0 bases, and 6 bases stayed unmatched. The CDR3 has 16 amino acids. In germline, CDR1 is MGHRA, CDR2 YSYEKL. Researchers attached unique molecular identifiers to individual cDNA molecules. TCRdb called the 5' RACE reads again in MiXCR, with one record for every CDR3 protein. Here the sample spans fewer than 35,000 distinct CDR3 sequences, 4.4% being singletons. The receptor was derived from an adult who was a healthcare worker with PCR-confirmed SARS-CoV-2 infection or an uninfected control (not recorded which). Material: whole blood. This chain uses TRBV4-1 with TRBJ1-1; 7 bases are a match to TRBD1. The CDR3 reads CASSQQGGRMNTEAFF. CDR3 nucleotides: TGCGCCAGCAGCCAACAGGGGGGCAGAATGAACACTGAAGCTTTCTTT.